This record concerns one T cell receptor (beta chain) sequence. Libraries were prepared by immunoSEQ multiplex PCR; TCRdb keeps only in-frame clonotypes and omits some of them. The data show about 150,000 clones, with over 90% seen just once and over 4% held by the top ten. The data were obtained in a study of T cell responses to AZD1222 COVID-19 vaccine. V was trimmed by 5 bases and J by 1 base, leaving 12 bases between them. The CDR3 length is 14 residues. Germline CDR1 reads GTSNPN; CDR2 reads SVGIG (reference sequence). The specimen comprised peripheral blood, sampled on day 0 of AZD1222 vaccination. This TCR was recovered from an adult in good health. This sequence joins TRBV30 and TRBJ1-3; D is perhaps TRBD1 (6 bases). The CDR3 protein is CAWGGGGSGNTIYF. The CDR3 nucleotides are TGTGCCTGGGGGGGCGGGGGATCTGGAAACACCATATATTTT. Full variable domain (remainder filled in from reference TRBV30 and TRBJ1-3): SQTIHQWPATLVQPVGSPLSLECTVEGTSNPNLYWYRQAAGRGLQLLFYSVGIGQISSEVPQNLSASRPQDRQFILSSKKLLLSDSGFYLCAWGGGGSGNTIYFGEGSWLTVV.